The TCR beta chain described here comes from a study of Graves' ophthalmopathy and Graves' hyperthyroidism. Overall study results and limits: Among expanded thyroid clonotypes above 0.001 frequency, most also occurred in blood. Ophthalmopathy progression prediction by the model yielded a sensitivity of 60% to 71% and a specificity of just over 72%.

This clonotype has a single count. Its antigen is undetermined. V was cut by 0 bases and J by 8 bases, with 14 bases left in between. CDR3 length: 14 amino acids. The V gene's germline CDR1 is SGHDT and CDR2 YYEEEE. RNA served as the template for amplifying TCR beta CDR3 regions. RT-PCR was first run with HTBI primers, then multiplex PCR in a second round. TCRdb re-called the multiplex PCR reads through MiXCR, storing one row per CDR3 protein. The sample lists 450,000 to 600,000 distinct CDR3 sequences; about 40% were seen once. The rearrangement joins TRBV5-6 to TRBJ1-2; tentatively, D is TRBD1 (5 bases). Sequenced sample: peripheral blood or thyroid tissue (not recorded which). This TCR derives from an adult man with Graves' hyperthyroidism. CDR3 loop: CASSLALGPGGYTF. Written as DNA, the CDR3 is TGTGCCAGCAGCTTGGCCCTAGGGCCAGGGGGCTACACCTTC.